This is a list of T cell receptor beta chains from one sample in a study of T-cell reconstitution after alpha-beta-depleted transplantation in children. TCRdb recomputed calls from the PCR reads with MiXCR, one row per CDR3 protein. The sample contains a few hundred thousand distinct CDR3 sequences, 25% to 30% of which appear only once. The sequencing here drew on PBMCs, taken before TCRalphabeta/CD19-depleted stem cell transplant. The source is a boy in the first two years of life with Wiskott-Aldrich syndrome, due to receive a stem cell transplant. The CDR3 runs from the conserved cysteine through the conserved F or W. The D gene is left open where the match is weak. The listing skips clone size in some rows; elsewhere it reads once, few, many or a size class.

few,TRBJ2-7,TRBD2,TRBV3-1,CASSQGGRGSYEQYF,TGTGCCAGCAGCCAAGGAGGGAGGGGCTCCTACGAGCAGTACTTC
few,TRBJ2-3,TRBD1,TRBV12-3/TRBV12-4,CASSFWDRGPTDTQYF,TGTGCCAGCAGTTTTTGGGACAGGGGTCCGACAGATACGCAGTATTTT
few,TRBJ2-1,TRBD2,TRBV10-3,CAISELLGLAGEGEQFF,TGTGCCATCAGTGAGCTCCTGGGACTAGCGGGAGAAGGGGAGCAGTTCTTC
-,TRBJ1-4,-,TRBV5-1,CASSLTGKRDEKLFF,TGCGCCAGCAGCTTAACCGGGAAACGGGATGAAAAACTGTTTTTT
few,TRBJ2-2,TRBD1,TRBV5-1,CASSSMTGSTGELFF,TGCGCCAGCAGCTCGATGACAGGGAGCACCGGGGAGCTGTTTTTT
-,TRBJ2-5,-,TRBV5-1,CASSFLEGETQYF,TGCGCCAGCAGCTTTTTGGAAGGAGAGACCCAGTACTTC
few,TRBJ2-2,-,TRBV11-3,CASKGSGELFF,TGTGCCAGCAAGGGGTCCGGGGAGCTGTTTTTT
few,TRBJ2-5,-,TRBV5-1,CASSSIGAEETQYF,TGCGCCAGCAGCTCCATCGGGGCAGAAGAGACCCAGTACTTC
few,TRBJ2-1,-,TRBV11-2,CASSKQSTLSYNEQFF,TGTGCCAGCAGCAAACAATCGACACTCTCCTACAATGAGCAGTTCTTC
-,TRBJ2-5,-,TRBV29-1,CSVEDGGRTQYF,TGCAGCGTTGAAGATGGGGGGCGGACCCAGTACTTC
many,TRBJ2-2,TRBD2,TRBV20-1,CSASHSTPGLARGTGELFF,TGCAGTGCTTCTCACTCTACCCCGGGACTAGCTAGGGGCACCGGGGAGCTGTTTTTT
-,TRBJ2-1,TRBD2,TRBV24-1,CATSGSGRAKYRNEQFF,TGTGCCACCAGTGGTAGCGGGAGGGCCAAATATAGGAATGAGCAGTTCTTC
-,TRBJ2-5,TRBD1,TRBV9,CASSVATGGGETQYF,TGTGCCAGCAGCGTAGCTACAGGGGGTGGAGAGACCCAGTACTTC
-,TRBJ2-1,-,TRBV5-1,CASSLRLPSYNEQFF,TGCGCCAGCAGCTTACGACTCCCTTCCTACAATGAGCAGTTCTTC
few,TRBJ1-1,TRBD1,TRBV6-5,CASSSGQESTEAFF,TGTGCCAGCAGTTCGGGACAGGAGTCCACTGAAGCTTTCTTT
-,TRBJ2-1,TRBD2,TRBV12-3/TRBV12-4,CASSSAGAAYNEQFF,TGTGCCAGCAGTTCCGCGGGAGCGGCTTACAATGAGCAGTTCTTC
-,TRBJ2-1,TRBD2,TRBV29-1,CSVEGGLAGSYNEQFF,TGCAGCGTTGAAGGCGGACTAGCGGGATCCTACAATGAGCAGTTCTTC
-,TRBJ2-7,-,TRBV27,CASSTYGQRTYEQYF,TGTGCCAGCAGTACTTACGGACAGCGCACCTACGAGCAGTACTTC
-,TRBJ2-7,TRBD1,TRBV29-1,CSVQRQGEQYF,TGCAGCGTCCAAAGACAGGGGGAGCAGTACTTC
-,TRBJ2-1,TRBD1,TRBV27,CASIRRGDREYNEQFF,TGTGCCAGCATTCGCCGTGGGGACAGGGAGTACAATGAGCAGTTCTTC
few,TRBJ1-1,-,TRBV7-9,CASSLSSSEEAFF,TGTGCCAGCAGCCTTAGTAGCAGCGAAGAAGCTTTCTTT
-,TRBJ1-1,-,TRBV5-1,CASSLAGAGAFF,TGCGCCAGCAGCTTGGCGGGGGCCGGGGCTTTCTTT
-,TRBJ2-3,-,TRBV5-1,CASSSDWRTDTQYF,TGCGCCAGCAGTTCGGACTGGAGGACAGATACGCAGTATTTT
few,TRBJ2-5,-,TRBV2,CASGSLRPQETQYF,TGTGCCAGCGGTTCACTGAGACCCCAAGAGACCCAGTACTTC
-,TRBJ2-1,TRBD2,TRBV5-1,CASSLASGRALNEQFF,TGCGCCAGCAGCTTGGCTAGCGGGAGGGCCTTAAATGAGCAGTTCTTC
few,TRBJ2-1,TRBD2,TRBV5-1,CASSLVGSSGPSYNEQFF,TGCGCCAGCAGCTTGGTGGGGTCTAGCGGGCCCTCCTACAATGAGCAGTTCTTC
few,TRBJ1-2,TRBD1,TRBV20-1,CSPTGQGNYGYTF,TGCAGTCCGACAGGACAGGGGAACTATGGCTACACCTTC